Listed here is a single TCR beta chain. Its antigen is not known. The authors ran a second PCR of about 6 to 12 cycles using a sample-barcoded 5' primer and a J-beta primer mix. TCRdb ran MiXCR on the 5' RACE reads and lists one entry per CDR3 protein. The profile shows more than 750,000 distinct CDR3 sequences, around 29% of them singletons. The sample belongs to a study of blood T cells in healthy people across ages. Study-level results: Per million T cells, TCR beta diversity dropped roughly linearly as age increased.

V was shortened by 2 bases and J by 6 bases, with 14 bases between the two germline ends. CDR3 length: 15 amino acids. CDR1 KGHSH and CDR2 LQKENI come from the germline V gene. These data were likewise used in another study, on T cells of mothers and their children. From that paper: Sequencing returned over 8 million TCR beta CDR3 reads per mother and some 3 million per child.

The chain couples TRBV18 to TRBJ2-1; D perhaps matches TRBD1 (5 bases). The clonotype comes from a woman aged 35 to 49 in good health. The sequenced sample was blood. CDR3 protein: CASSPGLGQGNEQFF. Here the CDR3 DNA reads TGTGCCAGCTCACCAGGATTAGGACAAGGCAATGAGCAGTTCTTC. Based on the CDR3 plus reference TRBV18 and TRBJ2-1, the full variable domain is NAGVMQNPRHLVRRRGQEARLRCSPMKGHSHVYWYRQLPEEGLKFMVYLQKENIIDESGMPKERFSAEFPKEGPSILRIQQVVRGDSAAYFCASSPGLGQGNEQFFGPGTRLTVL.